A selection of T cell receptor beta chains follows, all from one sample in a study of T cell changes during pregnancy in multiple sclerosis. The method was immunoSEQ multiplex PCR; TCRdb's version includes in-frame clones alone and lacks a portion of them. The sample comprises roughly 70,000 clones, around 90% of which are singletons, and 1.2% rests with the top ten. The specimen was peripheral blood, collected in the third trimester of pregnancy. These receptors originate from a female donor with multiple sclerosis, enrolled in a pregnancy study. Each CDR3 is given with its conserved first and last residue. The D gene is left open where the match is weak. Expanded clones are given a class, and other clones once, few, many or no size at all.

d_call: NA
j_call: TRBJ2-7
clone_size: NA
v_call: TRBV21-1
cdr3_aa: CASSTRQGKGPYEQYF
cdr3_nt: TGTGCCAGCAGCACCCGACAGGGCAAGGGCCCCTACGAGCAGTACTTC

d_call: NA
j_call: TRBJ2-2
clone_size: NA
v_call: TRBV28
cdr3_aa: CASSPRGTGELFF
cdr3_nt: TGTGCCAGCAGTCCGAGGGGGACCGGGGAGCTGTTTTTT

d_call: TRBD1
j_call: TRBJ1-2
clone_size: NA
v_call: TRBV2
cdr3_aa: CASSETQGTGDGYTF
cdr3_nt: TGTGCCAGCAGTGAAACACAGGGGACCGGCGATGGCTACACCTTC

d_call: NA
j_call: TRBJ2-4
clone_size: NA
v_call: TRBV6-6
cdr3_aa: CASSYSAQGKNIQYF
cdr3_nt: TGTGCCAGCAGTTACAGCGCTCAGGGCAAAAACATTCAGTACTTC

d_call: TRBD2
j_call: TRBJ2-2
clone_size: NA
v_call: TRBV9
cdr3_aa: CASGILGSGSANTGELFF
cdr3_nt: TGTGCCAGCGGTATTTTGGGGAGCGGGAGTGCGAACACCGGGGAGCTGTTTTTT

d_call: NA
j_call: TRBJ2-1
clone_size: NA
v_call: TRBV11-2
cdr3_aa: CASSLDDSSMRFF
cdr3_nt: TGTGCCAGCAGCTTAGATGATTCTTCCATGCGGTTCTTC

d_call: TRBD2
j_call: TRBJ2-7
clone_size: NA
v_call: TRBV6-5
cdr3_aa: CASSRLAGNYEQYF
cdr3_nt: TGTGCCAGCTCTAGACTAGCGGGAAACTACGAGCAGTACTTC

d_call: NA
j_call: TRBJ2-7
clone_size: NA
v_call: TRBV27
cdr3_aa: CATRPSSGTIYSYEQYF
cdr3_nt: TGTGCCACCCGCCCGTCGAGCGGAACAATCTACTCCTACGAGCAGTACTTC

d_call: NA
j_call: TRBJ2-2
clone_size: NA
v_call: TRBV29-1
cdr3_aa: CSVNEQGGTGELFF
cdr3_nt: TGCAGCGTTAATGAACAGGGTGGAACCGGGGAGCTGTTTTTT

d_call: NA
j_call: TRBJ2-3
clone_size: NA
v_call: TRBV6-5
cdr3_aa: CASSISAITDTQYF
cdr3_nt: TGTGCCAGCAGTATTAGCGCCATCACAGATACGCAGTATTTT

d_call: TRBD2
j_call: TRBJ2-3
clone_size: many
v_call: TRBV13
cdr3_aa: CASSLGGRAPHTDTQYF
cdr3_nt: TGTGCCAGCAGCTTAGGAGGGAGGGCCCCCCACACAGATACGCAGTATTTT

d_call: TRBD2
j_call: TRBJ2-7
clone_size: NA
v_call: TRBV7-9
cdr3_aa: CASSPRGGHSYEQYF
cdr3_nt: TGTGCCAGCAGCCCACGGGGGGGGCACTCCTACGAGCAGTACTTC

d_call: NA
j_call: TRBJ2-5
clone_size: once
v_call: TRBV11-3
cdr3_aa: CASSSTRDQETQYF
cdr3_nt: TGTGCCAGCAGCTCGACCCGGGATCAAGAGACCCAGTACTTC

d_call: TRBD2
j_call: TRBJ2-5
clone_size: NA
v_call: TRBV10-3
cdr3_aa: CAASGSQETQYF
cdr3_nt: TGTGCCGCTAGCGGGAGCCAAGAGACCCAGTACTTC

d_call: TRBD2
j_call: TRBJ2-7
clone_size: NA
v_call: TRBV5-1
cdr3_aa: CASSLITAGRYEQYF
cdr3_nt: TGCGCCAGCAGCTTGATCACAGCGGGACGTTACGAGCAGTACTTC

d_call: TRBD2
j_call: TRBJ2-3
clone_size: NA
v_call: TRBV19
cdr3_aa: CASSIAGVGDTQYF
cdr3_nt: TGTGCCAGTAGCATAGCGGGAGTGGGAGATACGCAGTATTTT

d_call: TRBD2
j_call: TRBJ2-2
clone_size: NA
v_call: TRBV4-2
cdr3_aa: CASSRQTLAGGPGEELFF
cdr3_nt: TGTGCCAGCAGCCGTCAGACCCTAGCGGGAGGGCCGGGGGAGGAGCTGTTTTTT

d_call: NA
j_call: TRBJ1-5
clone_size: NA
v_call: TRBV7-9
cdr3_aa: CASSLDREINQPQHF
cdr3_nt: TGTGCCAGCAGCTTAGACAGGGAGATCAATCAGCCCCAGCATTTT

d_call: NA
j_call: TRBJ2-2
clone_size: NA
v_call: TRBV27
cdr3_aa: CASSNKPGELFF
cdr3_nt: TGTGCCAGCAGTAATAAGCCCGGGGAGCTGTTTTTT

d_call: NA
j_call: TRBJ1-1
clone_size: NA
v_call: TRBV2
cdr3_aa: CASKALSVMNTEAFF
cdr3_nt: TGTGCCAGCAAAGCTCTAAGTGTTATGAACACTGAAGCTTTCTTT

d_call: TRBD2
j_call: TRBJ2-3
clone_size: NA
v_call: TRBV18
cdr3_aa: CASSPPSGRATDTQYF
cdr3_nt: TGTGCCAGCTCACCACCTAGCGGGAGGGCAACAGATACGCAGTATTTT

d_call: NA
j_call: TRBJ2-5
clone_size: NA
v_call: TRBV6-1
cdr3_aa: CASSEGAAGTQYF
cdr3_nt: TGTGCCAGCAGTGAAGGGGCCGCGGGGACCCAGTACTTC

d_call: NA
j_call: TRBJ2-1
clone_size: NA
v_call: TRBV2
cdr3_aa: CATDGDYNEQFF
cdr3_nt: TGTGCCACCGACGGAGATTACAATGAGCAGTTCTTC

d_call: NA
j_call: TRBJ2-2
clone_size: once
v_call: TRBV6-5
cdr3_aa: CASNQPGGTGELFF
cdr3_nt: TGTGCCAGCAACCAACCTGGGGGGACCGGGGAGCTGTTTTTT

d_call: NA
j_call: TRBJ2-3
clone_size: NA
v_call: TRBV21-1
cdr3_aa: CASSKRPSGRDTDTQYF
cdr3_nt: TGTGCCAGCAGCAAAAGGCCTAGCGGGAGGGACACAGATACGCAGTATTTT

d_call: TRBD2
j_call: TRBJ2-1
clone_size: NA
v_call: TRBV7-2
cdr3_aa: CASSPPGGLDEQFF
cdr3_nt: TGTGCCAGCAGCCCTCCGGGGGGGCTCGATGAGCAGTTCTTC

d_call: TRBD1
j_call: TRBJ2-5
clone_size: NA
v_call: TRBV7-7
cdr3_aa: CASSSGQGAGETQYF
cdr3_nt: TGTGCCAGCAGCTCAGGCCAGGGGGCGGGAGAGACCCAGTACTTC

d_call: NA
j_call: TRBJ2-7
clone_size: NA
v_call: TRBV2
cdr3_aa: CASSDWAADEQYF
cdr3_nt: TGTGCCAGCAGTGATTGGGCAGCGGACGAGCAGTACTTC

d_call: TRBD2
j_call: TRBJ2-5
clone_size: NA
v_call: TRBV4-1
cdr3_aa: CASSRVAGVGGETQYF
cdr3_nt: TGCGCCAGCAGCCGGGTAGCGGGAGTGGGAGGGGAGACCCAGTACTTC

d_call: TRBD2
j_call: TRBJ2-3
clone_size: NA
v_call: TRBV7-3
cdr3_aa: CASSGKGGRLNTQYF
cdr3_nt: TGTGCCAGCAGCGGCAAGGGCGGGAGATTAAATACGCAGTATTTT

d_call: NA
j_call: TRBJ1-3
clone_size: NA
v_call: TRBV19
cdr3_aa: CASSTRDASSGNTIYF
cdr3_nt: TGTGCCAGTAGTACGCGGGACGCGAGCTCTGGAAACACCATATATTTT

d_call: TRBD1
j_call: TRBJ2-7
clone_size: NA
v_call: TRBV7-9
cdr3_aa: CALNIGTGYEQYF
cdr3_nt: TGTGCCCTTAATATCGGGACAGGCTACGAGCAGTACTTC

d_call: NA
j_call: TRBJ1-5
clone_size: NA
v_call: TRBV19
cdr3_aa: CASSIGAREPQHF
cdr3_nt: TGTGCCAGTAGTATAGGGGCGCGTGAGCCCCAGCATTTT

d_call: NA
j_call: TRBJ1-1
clone_size: NA
v_call: TRBV19
cdr3_aa: CASREQGNTEAFF
cdr3_nt: TGTGCCAGTAGGGAACAGGGAAACACTGAAGCTTTCTTT

d_call: NA
j_call: TRBJ1-1
clone_size: NA
v_call: TRBV6-4
cdr3_aa: CASSDGQNYGAFF
cdr3_nt: TGTGCCAGCAGTGACGGTCAAAACTATGGAGCTTTCTTT

d_call: TRBD1
j_call: TRBJ1-1
clone_size: NA
v_call: TRBV2
cdr3_aa: CASSVSGTAAFF
cdr3_nt: TGTGCCAGCAGTGTATCCGGGACAGCCGCTTTCTTT

d_call: TRBD2
j_call: TRBJ2-5
clone_size: NA
v_call: TRBV4-2
cdr3_aa: CASSQITGTSVETQYF
cdr3_nt: TGTGCCAGCAGCCAAATTACCGGGACTAGCGTGGAGACCCAGTACTTC

d_call: TRBD2
j_call: TRBJ2-7
clone_size: NA
v_call: TRBV28
cdr3_aa: CASSLRLAGGSEQYF
cdr3_nt: TGTGCCAGCAGTCTGAGACTAGCGGGAGGTAGCGAGCAGTACTTC

d_call: NA
j_call: TRBJ2-1
clone_size: once
v_call: TRBV7-6
cdr3_aa: CASRLSPSSDEQFF
cdr3_nt: TGTGCCAGCAGACTTAGTCCTAGCTCGGATGAGCAGTTCTTC

d_call: TRBD2
j_call: TRBJ2-1
clone_size: NA
v_call: TRBV28
cdr3_aa: CASSPLSGIYNEQFF
cdr3_nt: TGTGCCAGCAGTCCTCTGAGCGGGATATACAATGAGCAGTTCTTC